This TCR beta chain was retrieved from a study of blood T cell repertoires in COVID-19. In the study overall: Whether acute or convalescent, the COVID-19 samples came from the United States, Italy and Spain. Sample material is recorded as cDNA or gDNA derived from T cells, B-cell-depleted T cells, or PBMCs.

Original analysis: Researchers report that nucleated cell counts were estimated from reference gene primer amplification. Sequencing was performed with immunoSEQ multiplex PCR; in TCRdb, only in-frame clones are kept and a portion is missing. Clonal size and the V and J genes are those of that table, whereas D and trimming came from the DNA. The sample holds about 250,000 clones; approximately 90% are singletons and the top ten take 0.99%. This CDR3 spans 16 amino acids. Germline V gives CDR1 SGHNT, CDR2 YYREEE (reference sequence). Trimming took 3 bases from V and 4 from J; bases not matched to a gene: 8.

The sequenced sample consisted of peripheral blood. This TCR was recovered from a woman aged 40 to 50 who had recovered from COVID-19. This chain uses TRBV5-4 with TRBJ2-1; 9 nucleotides align to TRBD2. The chain's CDR3 is CASSWNHLAGYNEQFF. In DNA form, the CDR3 reads TGTGCCAGCAGCTGGAACCACCTAGCGGGGTACAATGAGCAGTTCTTC.